These 25 T cell receptor beta chains were sequenced from one sample in a study of PD-1 and CTLA-4 blockade in melanoma. Clones were sequenced by immunoSEQ multiplex PCR, and TCRdb holds only the in-frame ones, with some missing. The top ten clones hold roughly 7% of a sample with about 32,000 clones, about 88% of them seen once. The sample in question was CD8+ T cells from peripheral blood, obtained from a patient given anti-PD-1 treatment. Receptors originate from a human donor with melanoma.

This clone was detected only a few times. V gene TRBV30 combines with J gene TRBJ1-1; D is possibly TRBD1 (6 bases). The V and J ends lost 2 bases and 3 bases respectively, with 16 bases between them. CDR1 is GTSNPN, CDR2 SVGIG, per germline (reference sequence). This CDR3 is 15 amino acids long. The CDR3 DNA reads as TGTGCCTGGAGTCTCCTTGGGGGCGAGGACACTGAAGCTTTCTTT. The encoded protein is CAWSLLGGEDTEAFF.

The rearrangement links TRBV18 to TRBJ2-5; 10 bases are a match to TRBD1. J gave up 5 bases and V 6 bases, and 6 bases lay outside the gene matches. This CDR3 has 14 amino acids. The V gene's germline CDR1 is KGHSH and CDR2 LQKENI. The CDR3 region is CASSPGTGDETQYF. The CDR3 DNA is TGTGCCAGCTCCCCCGGGACAGGGGACGAGACCCAGTACTTC. The whole variable domain, filled in from reference TRBV18 and TRBJ2-5, reads NAGVMQNPRHLVRRRGQEARLRCSPMKGHSHVYWYRQLPEEGLKFMVYLQKENIIDESGMPKERFSAEFPKEGPSILRIQQVVRGDSAAYFCASSPGTGDETQYFGPGTRLLVL.

The chain joins TRBV28 to TRBJ1-2; 7 bases align to TRBD1. Trimming removed 3 bases from V and 8 bases from J; junction bases left unmatched: 9. The CDR3 covers 14 residues. Germline V CDR1 and CDR2: MDHEN, SYDVKM. The CDR3 spells CASSLGGQQKGYTF. DNA for the CDR3: TGTGCCAGCAGTTTGGGGGGACAGCAAAAGGGCTACACCTTC.

The chain has TRBV3-1 (or the pseudogene TRBV3-2) and TRBJ2-1; 9 bases agree with TRBD2. Germline assignment: CDR1 LGHDT and CDR2 YNNKEL (reference sequence). The junction had 14 bases not matched to a gene; V was cut back by 0 bases and J by 8 bases. This CDR3 spans 18 amino acids. The CDR3, as DNA: TGTGCCAGCAGCCAAGATTCCCTTTCGGGCGGGGGGGTCGATGAGCAGTTCTTC. This translates into CASSQDSLSGGGVDEQFF.

The rearrangement uses TRBV2 and TRBJ2-3; D is perhaps TRBD1 (6 bases). The V gene's germline CDR1 is SNHLY and CDR2 FYNNEI. This CDR3 has 14 residues. V lost 5 bases to trimming and J lost 3 bases, with 12 bases between them. The CDR3 sequence: CASSPSRGTDTQYF. CDR3 nucleotides: TGTGCCAGCAGTCCTAGCAGGGGTACAGATACGCAGTATTTT.

This clone was detected once. J is TRBJ2-2 and V is TRBV29-1; no firm D call. CDR3 length equals 16 residues. Deletions cut 2 bases from V and 0 bases from J, with 13 bases between. CDR1 SQVTM and CDR2 ANQGSEA come from the germline V gene. CDR3 residues: CSVELYGSSNTGELFF. The CDR3 coding sequence is TGCAGCGTTGAACTTTACGGATCCTCGAACACCGGGGAGCTGTTTTTT.

The chain carries TRBV7-9 and TRBJ2-7, with a tentative D call TRBD1 (5 bases). Looked up from germline, CDR1 is SEHNR and CDR2 is FQNEAQ (reference sequence). The CDR3 has 14 amino acids. V lost 5 bases and J 5 bases, leaving 16 bases between the germline ends. The CDR3 region has the DNA TGTGCCAGCAGCCATACAGGAACGGAAAACGAGCAGTACTTC. Residues: CASSHTGTENEQYF.

The chain employs TRBV30 and TRBJ2-7, with 7 bases that match TRBD2. Germline CDR1 and CDR2: GTSNPN and SVGIG (reference sequence). V shed 4 bases, J shed 3 bases, and the junction held 9 bases outside the gene matches. This CDR3 region has 14 residues. CDR3 in amino acids: CAWTYGSGHYEQYF. CDR3 DNA: TGTGCCTGGACCTACGGTAGCGGGCACTACGAGCAGTACTTC.

The rearrangement links TRBV11-2 to TRBJ2-3; possible D gene TRBD2, 5 bases. The germline V gene encodes CDR1 SGHAT and CDR2 FQNNGV. V was trimmed by 0 bases and J by 6 bases, leaving 7 bases between them. The CDR3 runs 13 residues. CDR3 nucleotide sequence: TGTGCCAGCAGCTTAGAGGGAGCGGATACGCAGTATTTT. Encoded protein: CASSLEGADTQYF.

The CDR3 sequence: CASSPPVPGYQPQHF. The CDR3, as DNA: TGTGCCAGTAGTCCCCCCGTTCCGGGGTATCAGCCCCAGCATTTT. The chain uses TRBV19 and TRBJ1-5; D gene ambiguous. V lost 5 bases to trimming and J lost 5 bases, with 16 bases between them. Germline values: CDR1 LNHDA, CDR2 SQIVND (reference sequence). This CDR3 is built from 15 residues.

The chain combines TRBV5-1 with TRBJ2-1; D gene uncertain. Trimming stripped 7 bases from V and 10 bases from J, with 18 bases between. Germline lookup yields CDR1 SGHRS and CDR2 YFSETQ. The CDR3 totals 13 residues. CDR3: CASAPTSGREQFF. The DNA of the CDR3 is TGCGCCAGCGCACCGACCTCAGGACGGGAGCAGTTCTTC. Based on the CDR3 plus reference TRBV5-1 and TRBJ2-1, the full variable domain is KAGVTQTPRYLIKTRGQQVTLSCSPISGHRSVSWYQQTPGQGLQFLFEYFSETQRNKGNFPGRFSGRQFSNSRSEMNVSTLELGDSALYLCASAPTSGREQFFGPGTRLTVL.

The rearrangement joins TRBV6-6 to TRBJ2-3; a weak D match, TRBD2 (6 bases). The germline V gene encodes CDR1 MNHNY and CDR2 SVGAGI (reference sequence). This CDR3 is built from 16 residues. V lost 0 bases to trimming and J lost 4 bases, with 14 bases between them. This CDR3 reads CASSYSKVWEADTQYF. CDR3 sequence (DNA): TGTGCCAGCAGTTACTCGAAGGTCTGGGAGGCAGATACGCAGTATTTT.

The chain employs TRBV12-3 or TRBV12-4 and TRBJ2-7, with 7 positions matching TRBD1. The CDR3 totals 12 residues. J gave up 5 bases and V 8 bases, and 6 bases lay outside the gene matches. Here the CDR3 DNA reads TGTGCCAGCCAAATCAGGGGGAACGAGCAGTACTTC. The encoded protein is CASQIRGNEQYF.

J is TRBJ1-5 and V is TRBV3-1 (or the pseudogene TRBV3-2), with D perhaps TRBD1 (6 bases). V was shortened by 11 bases and J by 3 bases, with 17 bases between the two germline ends. The CDR3 totals 14 residues. The germline V gene has CDR1 LGHDT and CDR2 YNNKEL (reference sequence). The CDR3 region is CAGGYRDINQPQHF. CDR3 bases: TGTGCCGGCGGGTACCGGGACATCAATCAGCCCCAGCATTTT.

This rearrangement joins TRBV28 to TRBJ2-2; D not resolved. Trimming took 6 bases from V and 0 from J, leaving 14 bases between them. The CDR3 loop spans 16 amino acids. The germline V gene has CDR1 MDHEN and CDR2 SYDVKM. The CDR3 sequence: CASSPLTPANTGELFF. CDR3 DNA sequence: TGTGCCAGCAGCCCCTTGACCCCTGCGAACACCGGGGAGCTGTTTTTT.

The chain links TRBV7-8 to TRBJ2-7; 10 nucleotides match TRBD1. V trimming: 5 bases; J trimming: 5 bases; junction bases outside the gene matches: 6. CDR1 is SGHVS, CDR2 FQNEAQ, per germline. This CDR3 is 14 amino acids long. CDR3: CASSLQTGGHEQYF. CDR3 sequence (DNA): TGTGCCAGCAGCCTTCAGACAGGGGGCCACGAGCAGTACTTC.

V usage is TRBV6-1 and J usage is TRBJ1-1; 7 bases agree with TRBD1. This CDR3 has 16 residues. J was trimmed by 5 bases and V by 2 bases; bases with no gene match: 11. Germline V lookup: CDR1 MNHNS, CDR2 SASEGT. CDR3 nucleotide sequence: TGTGCCAGCAGTGAACCGATGGAGGGGGCGAGTACTGAAGCTTTCTTT. As protein: CASSEPMEGASTEAFF.

This clone appeared a single time. The chain carries TRBV25-1 and TRBJ1-5; D is unresolved. CDR3 length equals 11 residues. Germline lookup yields CDR1 MGHDK and CDR2 SYGVNS. V lost 4 bases, J lost 3 bases, and 1 base lay in between. As DNA, the CDR3 is TGTGCCAGCAGTGTCAATCAGCCCCAGCATTTT. Residues: CASSVNQPQHF.

The rearrangement links TRBV27 to TRBJ1-6; TRBD1 is a possible D gene (6 bases). V gave up 5 bases and J gave up 2 bases, with 13 bases separating them. The germline V gene has CDR1 MNHEY and CDR2 SMNVEV (reference sequence). The length of the CDR3 is 16 residues. The CDR3, as DNA: TGTGCCAGCAGTCTACAGGGAATCCCCTATAATTCACCCCTCCACTTT. Translation: CASSLQGIPYNSPLHF.

This chain joins TRBV29-1 and TRBJ2-5; possibly TRBD1 for D (6 bases). The V end lost 5 bases, the J end lost 5 bases, and 18 bases lay between the germline ends. From germline, CDR1 is SQVTM and CDR2 ANQGSEA. This CDR3 is 14 amino acids long. The CDR3 nucleotides read TGCAGCGTTCAGCCTTTCAGGGGAGAGGAGACCCAGTACTTC. Translating gives CSVQPFRGEETQYF.

V usage is TRBV6-5 and J usage is TRBJ2-2, with D unclear. This CDR3 is built from 14 residues. V was trimmed by 6 bases and J by 7 bases, leaving 15 bases between them. The germline CDR1 and CDR2 sequences are MNHEY and SVGAGI. The CDR3 DNA sequence: TGTGCCAGCAGGATACCCGGTACCGGCGGGGAGCTGTTTTTT. Its translation is CASRIPGTGGELFF.

The J gene is TRBJ2-5, the V gene TRBV5-1; no firm D call. Germline V gene sequence: CDR1 SGHRS, CDR2 YFSETQ. This CDR3 spans 13 amino acids. Between the trimmed V and J ends, which lost 4 bases and 1 base, there was a span of 8 bases. The CDR3 spells CASSADTQETQYF. DNA for the CDR3: TGCGCCAGCAGCGCCGACACCCAAGAGACCCAGTACTTC.

J is TRBJ1-1 and V is TRBV14, with D uncertain. The CDR3 spans 14 residues. Trimming removed 1 base from V and 3 bases from J, with 9 bases in between. Per the germline V gene, CDR1 is SGHDN and CDR2 is FVKESK. The CDR3 nucleotides read TGTGCCAGCAGCCAAGTCCGGTCAGACACTGAAGCTTTCTTT. This translates into CASSQVRSDTEAFF.

This clone came up once. The CDR3 DNA reads TGTGCCAGCAGCTTGGCCGGACAGGGCAATGAGCAGTTCTTC. It codes for CASSLAGQGNEQFF. The V call is TRBV5-6, the J call TRBJ2-1; 8 nucleotides line up with TRBD1. V lost 0 bases, J lost 6 bases, and 2 bases stayed unmatched. Per germline, CDR1 SGHDT and CDR2 YYEEEE. This CDR3 region has 14 residues.

The chain has TRBV13 and TRBJ2-1; the match to TRBD1 covers 7 bases. J gave up 4 bases and V 5 bases, and 5 bases lay outside the gene matches. The CDR3 sequence is 14 residues long. Germline values: CDR1 PRHDT, CDR2 FYEKMQ (reference sequence). The chain's CDR3 is CASSRVTGYNEQFF. The CDR3, as DNA: TGTGCCAGCAGCCGAGTGACAGGGTACAATGAGCAGTTCTTC. The full variable domain, in which reference TRBV13 and TRBJ2-1 provide the parts outside the CDR3, is AAGVIQSPRHLIKEKRETATLKCYPIPRHDTVYWYQQGPGQDPQFLISFYEKMQSDKGSIPDRFSAQQFSDYHSELNMSSLELGDSALYFCASSRVTGYNEQFFGPGTRLTVL.